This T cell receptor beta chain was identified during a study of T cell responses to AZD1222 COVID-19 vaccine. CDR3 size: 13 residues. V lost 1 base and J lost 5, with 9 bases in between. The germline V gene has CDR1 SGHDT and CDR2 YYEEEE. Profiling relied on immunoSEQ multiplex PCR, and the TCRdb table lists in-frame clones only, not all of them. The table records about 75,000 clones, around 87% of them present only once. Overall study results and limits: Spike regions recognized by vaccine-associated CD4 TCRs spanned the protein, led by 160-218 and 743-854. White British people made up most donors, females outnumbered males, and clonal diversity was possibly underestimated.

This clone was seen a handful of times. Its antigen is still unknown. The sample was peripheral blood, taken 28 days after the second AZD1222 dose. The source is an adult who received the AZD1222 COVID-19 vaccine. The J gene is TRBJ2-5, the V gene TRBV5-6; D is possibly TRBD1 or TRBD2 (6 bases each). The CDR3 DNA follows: TGTGCCAGCAGCTTGACAGGGAGGGAGACCCAGTACTTC. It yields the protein CASSLTGRETQYF.